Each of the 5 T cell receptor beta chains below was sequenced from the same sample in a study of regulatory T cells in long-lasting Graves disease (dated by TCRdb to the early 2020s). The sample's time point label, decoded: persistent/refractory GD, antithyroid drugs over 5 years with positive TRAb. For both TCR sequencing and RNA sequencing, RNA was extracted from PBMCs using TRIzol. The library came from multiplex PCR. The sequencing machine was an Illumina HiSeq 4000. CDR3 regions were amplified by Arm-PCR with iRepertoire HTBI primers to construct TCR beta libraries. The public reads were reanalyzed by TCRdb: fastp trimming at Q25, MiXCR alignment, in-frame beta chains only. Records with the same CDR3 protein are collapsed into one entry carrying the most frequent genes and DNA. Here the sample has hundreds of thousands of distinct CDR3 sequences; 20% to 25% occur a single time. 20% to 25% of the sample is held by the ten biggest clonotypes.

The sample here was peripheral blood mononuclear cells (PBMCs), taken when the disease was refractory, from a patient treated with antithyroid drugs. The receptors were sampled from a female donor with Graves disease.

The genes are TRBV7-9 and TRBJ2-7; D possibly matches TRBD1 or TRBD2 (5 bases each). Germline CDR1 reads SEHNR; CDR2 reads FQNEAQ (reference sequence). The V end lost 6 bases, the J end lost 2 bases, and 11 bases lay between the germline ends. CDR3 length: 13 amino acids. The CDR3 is CASRRGDPYEQYF. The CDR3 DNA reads TGTGCCAGCAGGCGAGGGGACCCCTACGAGCAGTACTTC.

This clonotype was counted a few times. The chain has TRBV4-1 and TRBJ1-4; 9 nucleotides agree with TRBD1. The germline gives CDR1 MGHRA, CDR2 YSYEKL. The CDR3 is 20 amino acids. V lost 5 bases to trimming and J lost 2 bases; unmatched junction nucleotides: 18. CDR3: CASSAHHGTGNLATNEKLFF. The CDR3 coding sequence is TGCGCCAGCAGCGCACACCACGGGACAGGGAACTTGGCGACTAATGAAAAACTGTTTTTT.

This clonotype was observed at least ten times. CDR3 sequence: CASSPGQGYTEAFF. For the CDR3, the DNA is TGTGCCAGCAGCCCAGGACAGGGGTACACTGAAGCTTTCTTT. The chain links TRBV19 to TRBJ1-1; 9 bases match TRBD1. V lost 9 bases to trimming and J lost 3 bases; unmatched junction nucleotides: 8. The V gene's germline CDR1 is LNHDA and CDR2 SQIVND (reference sequence). CDR3 size: 14 residues.

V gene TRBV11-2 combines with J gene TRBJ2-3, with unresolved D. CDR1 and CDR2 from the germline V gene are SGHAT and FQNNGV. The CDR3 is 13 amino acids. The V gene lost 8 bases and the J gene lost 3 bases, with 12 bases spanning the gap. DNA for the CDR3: TGTGCCAGCTTTCATATAGGGACAGATACGCAGTATTTT. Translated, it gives CASFHIGTDTQYF. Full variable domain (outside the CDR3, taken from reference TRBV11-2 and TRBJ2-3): EAGVAQSPRYKIIEKRQSVAFWCNPISGHATLYWYQQILGQGPKLLIQFQNNGVVDDSQLPKDRFSAERLKGVDSTLKIQPAKLEDSAVYLCASFHIGTDTQYFGPGTRLTVL.

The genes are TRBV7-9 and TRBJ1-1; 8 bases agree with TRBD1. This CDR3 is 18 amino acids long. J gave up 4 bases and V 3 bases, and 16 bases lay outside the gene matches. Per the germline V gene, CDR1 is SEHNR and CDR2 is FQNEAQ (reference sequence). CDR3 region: CASSFLRDSGGAGTEAFF. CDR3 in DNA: TGTGCCAGCAGCTTTCTTAGGGATTCAGGGGGCGCGGGCACTGAAGCTTTCTTT.